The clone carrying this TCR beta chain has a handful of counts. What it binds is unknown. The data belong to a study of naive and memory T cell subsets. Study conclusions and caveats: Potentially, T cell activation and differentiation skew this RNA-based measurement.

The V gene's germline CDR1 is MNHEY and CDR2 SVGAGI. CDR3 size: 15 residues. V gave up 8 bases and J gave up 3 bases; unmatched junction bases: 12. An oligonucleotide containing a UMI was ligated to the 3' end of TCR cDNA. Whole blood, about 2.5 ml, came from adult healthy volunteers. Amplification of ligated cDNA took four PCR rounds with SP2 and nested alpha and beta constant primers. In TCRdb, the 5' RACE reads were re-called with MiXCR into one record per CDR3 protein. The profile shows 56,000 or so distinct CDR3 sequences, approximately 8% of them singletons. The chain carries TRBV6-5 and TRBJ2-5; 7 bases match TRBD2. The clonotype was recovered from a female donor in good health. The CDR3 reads CASGSLGGVKETQYF. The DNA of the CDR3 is TGTGCCAGCGGATCCCTGGGGGGGGTTAAAGAGACCCAGTACTTC.